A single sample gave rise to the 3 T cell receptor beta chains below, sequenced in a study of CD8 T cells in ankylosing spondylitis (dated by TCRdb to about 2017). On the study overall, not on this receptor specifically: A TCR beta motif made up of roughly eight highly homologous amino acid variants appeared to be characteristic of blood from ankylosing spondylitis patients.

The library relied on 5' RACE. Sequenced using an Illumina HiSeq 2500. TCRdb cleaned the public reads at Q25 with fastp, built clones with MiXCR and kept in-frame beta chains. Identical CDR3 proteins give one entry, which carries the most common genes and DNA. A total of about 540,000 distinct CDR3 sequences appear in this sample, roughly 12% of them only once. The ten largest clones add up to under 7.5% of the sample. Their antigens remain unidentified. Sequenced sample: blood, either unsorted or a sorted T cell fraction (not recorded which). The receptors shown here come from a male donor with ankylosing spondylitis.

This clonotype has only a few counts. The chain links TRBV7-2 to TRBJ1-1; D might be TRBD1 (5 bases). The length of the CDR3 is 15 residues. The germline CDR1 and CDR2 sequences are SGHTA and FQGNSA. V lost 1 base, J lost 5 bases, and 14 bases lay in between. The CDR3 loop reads CASSLGGKGETEAFF. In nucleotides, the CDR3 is TGTGCCAGCAGCTTAGGGGGTAAAGGGGAGACTGAAGCTTTCTTT.

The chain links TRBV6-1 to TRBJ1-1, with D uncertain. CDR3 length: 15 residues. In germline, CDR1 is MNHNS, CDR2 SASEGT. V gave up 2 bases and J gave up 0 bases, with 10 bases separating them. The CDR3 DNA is TGTGCCAGCAGTGAATATACGGGGATGAACACTGAAGCTTTCTTT. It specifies CASSEYTGMNTEAFF.

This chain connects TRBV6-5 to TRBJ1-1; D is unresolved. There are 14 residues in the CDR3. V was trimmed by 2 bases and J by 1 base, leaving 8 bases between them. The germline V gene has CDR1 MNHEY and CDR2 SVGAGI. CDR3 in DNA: TGTGCCAGCAGTTACACCGGGCAGAACACTGAAGCTTTCTTT. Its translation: CASSYTGQNTEAFF.